This T cell receptor beta chain appears in the sequencing data of a study of blood T cell repertoires in COVID-19 (dated by TCRdb to 2020 to 2022). Broadly, across the study: Samples from collaborators originated in the United States, Italy and Spain and spanned both the acute and convalescent phases of COVID-19. Samples came from the ongoing ImmuneRACE study (first 160 participants) plus 1,254 subjects from 6 global collaborators. The repertoires were released in a freely available public database meant as a resource for research on the immune response to SARS-CoV-2. The material from the prospective study consisted of cDNA or gDNA derived from T cells, B-cell-depleted T cells, or PBMCs. HLA class I and class II types, where available, came from metadata supplied by the sample provider rather than from assay-based typing. Deeply sampled blood TCRbeta repertoires from subjects exposed to, actively infected with, or recovered from COVID-19 were included in the dataset. A de-identified subject ID, COVID-19 status, age in years and sex were almost always included in the sample metadata. Results the study describes overall, beyond this receptor: The amount of clinical and demographic metadata varied by source and participant and was provided uncurated.

Note on this clone: Its target antigen remains unknown. Qualities for individual bases were not recorded, and no much larger clone is one base off.

Participants in the prospective study were enrolled through a virtual design, were aged about 18 to 100 years, and lived in 24 United States geographic areas. To assign participants to cohorts, the prospective study relied on clinical history that participants themselves reported in a screening survey and a study questionnaire. For ImmuneRACE Cohort 3, a participant was defined as recovered based on two consecutive negative NP/OP PCR tests, clearance by a healthcare professional, or resolution of symptoms. Mobile phlebotomists in the prospective study collected whole blood, serum and a nasopharyngeal or oropharyngeal swab from every participant. Over an approximately 2-month period, participants in the prospective study had the option of providing additional blood draws and questionnaires. Before DNA extraction, blood samples from the prospective study were shipped at room temperature or frozen.

The immunoSEQ Assay, a bias-controlled multiplex PCR, was used to amplify TCRbeta CDR3 regions from genomic DNA. As for the original processing: Within the assay, amplification of reference gene primers was used to estimate how many nucleated cells each sample contained. To quantify the absolute abundance of each unique TCRbeta CDR3 rearrangement, sequence reads were collapsed and filtered. For each sample, productive Simpson clonality was calculated by taking the square root of Simpson's diversity index across productive rearrangements. TCRdb obtained this table from immuneACCESS and retained in-frame rearrangements with V and J assigned. These tables miss some clones; where compared with another copy, unresolved V genes account for less than half of the shortfall, and the remainder is unexplained. That table gives V, J and clone size, and the DNA gave D and trimming. The sample includes about 230,000 clones, with roughly four fifths observed a single time. The ten most abundant clones make up approximately 2% of the sample.

CDR1 is given as ENHRY and CDR2 as SYGVKD, both from the germline V gene. Trimming at the junction amounts to 4 bases on V and 4 bases on J, and the germline ends lie 8 bases apart. The CDR3 has 13 amino acids, counting the end cysteine and phenylalanine. Just the 39-base CDR3 DNA is kept, in frame starting at base 1. The chain was built from TRBV10-3 and TRBJ1-3; perhaps TRBD1 is the D gene, with 5 bases matching. The receptor was derived from a man aged 55 to 70 who had recovered from COVID-19. Sequencing was carried out using PBMCs or T cells enriched from blood (not recorded which). The DNA sequence is TGTGCCATCAGTGGTGGACAAGGAAACACCATATATTTT. Its protein is CAISGGQGNTIYF.